The clone carrying this T cell receptor beta chain has only a few counts. The antigen remains undetermined. TCRdb's copy holds only in-frame clones and misses some; the assay was immunoSEQ multiplex PCR. The sample carries tens of thousands of clones, 32% recorded once. Treatment reported: randomized to nivolumab then ipilimumab (arm A) or the reverse (arm B). The data belong to a study of sequential checkpoint blockade in melanoma. Study results and caveats: Patients with week-13 increases in T-cell fraction and clonality benefited about 30 times more often.

J lost 5 bases, V lost 2 bases, and 3 bases had no gene match. The CDR3 is 14 amino acids. Germline-derived CDR1 and CDR2 are SGHVS and FNYEAQ. The sequences come from tumor tissue (inferred from file names), collected from a patient given nivolumab and ipilimumab in sequence. The chain uses TRBV7-6 and TRBJ2-3; 8 bases fit TRBD2. This clonotype was obtained from a human donor with melanoma. The CDR3 reads CASSLTTSGDTQYF. CDR3 nucleotide sequence: TGTGCCAGCAGCTTAACAACTAGCGGAGATACGCAGTATTTT.